This record concerns one T cell receptor beta chain sequence. Its antigen is still unknown. This sample was taken from a study of siplizumab effects on memory and regulatory T cells. Germline CDR1 ENHRY, CDR2 SYGVKD. Trimming took 6 bases from V and 1 from J, leaving 10 bases between them. The CDR3 spans 14 residues. Study results and limitations: Versus less than 35% in controls, the mappable alloreactive CD4+ clones averaged roughly 69% Treg-derived with siplizumab. Proliferating siplizumab-culture Treg suppressive function went unconfirmed. Memory cells seemed less diverse than naive T cells, which also seemed major contributors to the alloresponse.

About 100,000 TCR templates underwent assay in each sample. Here immunoSEQ multiplex PCR was the method, and the copy in TCRdb shows in-frame clones only, minus some. The profile covers approximately 100,000 clones, with over 90% appearing a single time and 12% taken by the ten largest. This chain uses TRBV10-3 with TRBJ2-1; D is possibly TRBD1 (6 bases). This receptor was taken from a human donor in good health. The sample was non-Treg CD4+ T cells sorted from blood. The CDR3 reads CAIRKTGSYNEQFF. The CDR3 DNA is TGTGCCATCAGAAAAACAGGGTCCTACAATGAGCAGTTCTTC.